The clone carrying this T cell receptor (beta chain) was seen only a few times. Its target is unknown. The sample belongs to a study of cytomegalovirus exposure and HLA in healthy donors. With 60 Vbeta and 13 Jbeta primers, the PCR was carried out. Method: immunoSEQ multiplex PCR; TCRdb's copy keeps in-frame clones and lacks some. The sample yields 65,000 to 100,000 clones, around 79% seen once. This CDR3 contains 14 residues. J gave up 8 bases and V 3 bases, and 6 bases lay outside the gene matches. CDR1 and CDR2 (germline): LNHNV, YYDKDF (reference sequence). General study findings and limits: Among the CMV-associated chains, three were confirmed in vitro as specific for CMV antigens. Most TCRs appeared rarely, but some public TCRs recurred in many donors. Later analysis found that TCR beta chains associated with HLA were more clonally expanded than other, equally common chains.

This chain connects TRBV15 to TRBJ2-4, with 8 bases identical to TRBD2. Source material: PBMCs. The sequence was obtained from a woman in her 40s in good health and CMV-seropositive. Here the CDR3 DNA reads TGTGCCACCAGCAGGGGACTAGTACGGGACATTCAGTACTTC. This sequence encodes CATSRGLVRDIQYF. The full variable domain, in which reference TRBV15 and TRBJ2-4 provide the parts outside the CDR3, is DAMVIQNPRYQVTQFGKPVTLSCSQTLNHNVMYWYQQKSSQAPKLLFHYYDKDFNNEADTPDNFQSRRPNTSFCFLDIRSPGLGDTAMYLCATSRGLVRDIQYFGAGTRLSVL.